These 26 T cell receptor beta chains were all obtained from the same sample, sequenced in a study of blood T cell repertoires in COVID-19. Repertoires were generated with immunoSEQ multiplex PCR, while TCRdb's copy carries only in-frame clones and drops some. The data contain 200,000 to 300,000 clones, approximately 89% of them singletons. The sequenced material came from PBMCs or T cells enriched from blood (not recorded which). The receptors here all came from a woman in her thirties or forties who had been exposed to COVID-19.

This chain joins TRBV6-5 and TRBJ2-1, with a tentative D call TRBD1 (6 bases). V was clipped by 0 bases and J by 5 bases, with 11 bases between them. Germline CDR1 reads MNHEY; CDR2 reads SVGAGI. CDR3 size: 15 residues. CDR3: CASSYSGQYDNEQFF. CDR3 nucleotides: TGTGCCAGCAGTTACTCGGGACAATACGACAATGAGCAGTTCTTC.

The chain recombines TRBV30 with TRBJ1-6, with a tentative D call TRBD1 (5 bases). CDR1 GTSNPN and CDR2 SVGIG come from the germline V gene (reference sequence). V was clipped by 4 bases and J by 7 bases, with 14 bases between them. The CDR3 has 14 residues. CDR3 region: CAWTGYVANSPLHF. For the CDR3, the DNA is TGTGCCTGGACAGGGTATGTTGCGAATTCACCCCTCCACTTT.

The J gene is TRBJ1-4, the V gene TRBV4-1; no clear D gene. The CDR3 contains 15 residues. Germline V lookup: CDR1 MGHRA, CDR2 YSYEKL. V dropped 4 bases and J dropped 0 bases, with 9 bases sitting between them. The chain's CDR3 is CASSRLAATNEKLFF. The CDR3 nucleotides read TGCGCCAGCAGCCGTCTAGCCGCAACTAATGAAAAACTGTTTTTT.

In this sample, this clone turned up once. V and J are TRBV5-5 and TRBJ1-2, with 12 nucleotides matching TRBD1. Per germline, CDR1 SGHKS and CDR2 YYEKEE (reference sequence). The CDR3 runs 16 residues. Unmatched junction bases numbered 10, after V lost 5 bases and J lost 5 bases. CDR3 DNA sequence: TGTGCCAGCAGTCCCGGGACAGGGGGCGCAGGGTATGGCTACACCTTC. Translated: CASSPGTGGAGYGYTF.

The CDR3 reads CASSLGARYGYTF. In DNA form, the CDR3 reads TGTGCCAGCAGCTTAGGGGCTCGCTATGGCTACACCTTC. The chain has TRBV11-3 and TRBJ1-2; unclear D gene. With 1 base removed from V and 4 bases from J, the gap between germline ends came to 7 bases. The CDR3 runs to 13 residues. CDR1 is SGHNT and CDR2 is YENEEA in the germline V gene.

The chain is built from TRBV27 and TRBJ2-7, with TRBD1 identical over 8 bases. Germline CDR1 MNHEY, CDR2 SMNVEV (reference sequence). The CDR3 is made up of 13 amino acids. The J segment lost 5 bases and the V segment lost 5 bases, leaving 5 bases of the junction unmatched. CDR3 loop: CASSRTGRDEQYV. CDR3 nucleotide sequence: TGTGCCAGCAGTCGGACAGGGCGTGACGAGCAGTACGTC.

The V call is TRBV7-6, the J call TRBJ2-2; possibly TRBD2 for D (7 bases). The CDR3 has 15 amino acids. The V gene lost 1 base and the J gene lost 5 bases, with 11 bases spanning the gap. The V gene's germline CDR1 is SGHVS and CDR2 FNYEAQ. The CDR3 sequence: CASSLGGGVTGELFF. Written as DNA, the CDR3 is TGTGCCAGCAGCTTAGGAGGGGGGGTTACCGGGGAGCTGTTTTTT.

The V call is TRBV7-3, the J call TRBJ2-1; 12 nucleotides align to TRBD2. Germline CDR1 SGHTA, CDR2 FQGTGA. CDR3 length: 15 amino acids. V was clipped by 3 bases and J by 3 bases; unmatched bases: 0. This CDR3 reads CASSLGLAGYNEQFF. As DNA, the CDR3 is TGTGCCAGCAGCTTGGGACTAGCGGGCTACAATGAGCAGTTCTTC.

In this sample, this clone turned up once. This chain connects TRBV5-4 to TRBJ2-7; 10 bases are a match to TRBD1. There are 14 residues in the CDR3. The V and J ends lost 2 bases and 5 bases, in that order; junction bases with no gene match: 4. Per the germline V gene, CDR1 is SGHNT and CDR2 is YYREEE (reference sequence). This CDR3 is CASSLDRGLNEQYF. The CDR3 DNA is TGTGCCAGCAGCTTAGACAGGGGGCTGAACGAGCAGTACTTC.

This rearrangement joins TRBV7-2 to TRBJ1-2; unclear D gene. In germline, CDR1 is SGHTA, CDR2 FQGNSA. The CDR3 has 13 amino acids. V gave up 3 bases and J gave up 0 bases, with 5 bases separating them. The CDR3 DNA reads TGTGCCAGCAGCTTGTTAACTAACTATGGCTACACCTTC. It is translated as CASSLLTNYGYTF.

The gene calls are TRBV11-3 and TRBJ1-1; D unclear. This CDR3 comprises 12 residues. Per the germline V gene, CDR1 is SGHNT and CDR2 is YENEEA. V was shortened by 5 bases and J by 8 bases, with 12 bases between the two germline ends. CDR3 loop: CASSILSQEAFF. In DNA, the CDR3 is TGTGCCAGCAGCATACTGTCACAGGAAGCTTTCTTT.

CDR3 sequence reads: CASGGSEAFF. The CDR3, as DNA: TGTGCCAGCGGCGGTTCGGAAGCTTTCTTT. V is TRBV6-5 and J is TRBJ1-1; D gene unclear. CDR1 is MNHEY, CDR2 SVGAGI, per germline. The CDR3 runs 10 residues. V lost 8 bases and J 8 bases, leaving 9 bases between the germline ends.

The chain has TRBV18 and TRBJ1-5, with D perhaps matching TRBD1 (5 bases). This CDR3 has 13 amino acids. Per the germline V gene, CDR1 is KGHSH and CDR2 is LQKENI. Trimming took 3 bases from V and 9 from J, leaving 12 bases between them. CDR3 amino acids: CASSPEGPGPQHF. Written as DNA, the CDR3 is TGTGCCAGCTCACCGGAGGGGCCGGGGCCCCAGCATTTT.

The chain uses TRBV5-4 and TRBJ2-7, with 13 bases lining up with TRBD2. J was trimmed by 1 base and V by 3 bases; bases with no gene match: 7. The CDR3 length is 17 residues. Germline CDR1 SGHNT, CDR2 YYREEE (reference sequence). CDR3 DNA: TGTGCCAGCAGCTACTCGGGACTAGCGGGATTATCCTACGAGCAGTACGTC. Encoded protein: CASSYSGLAGLSYEQYV.

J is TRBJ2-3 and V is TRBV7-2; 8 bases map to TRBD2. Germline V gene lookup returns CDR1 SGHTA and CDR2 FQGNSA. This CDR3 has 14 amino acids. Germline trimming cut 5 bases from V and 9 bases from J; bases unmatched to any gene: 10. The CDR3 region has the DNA TGTGCCAGCAGCGCCCGGGGGTTAGCGGGGACGCAGTATTTT. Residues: CASSARGLAGTQYF.

The CDR3 loop reads CASSLDWTGDEQFF. For the CDR3, the DNA is TGTGCCAGCAGCTTAGATTGGACTGGGGATGAGCAGTTCTTC. The V and J genes are TRBV11-3 and TRBJ2-1; D is perhaps TRBD2 (5 bases). Germline CDR1 is SGHNT and CDR2 is YENEEA. Trimming shortened V by 0 bases and J by 8 bases, and 11 bases separated the two germline ends. CDR3 length equals 14 residues.

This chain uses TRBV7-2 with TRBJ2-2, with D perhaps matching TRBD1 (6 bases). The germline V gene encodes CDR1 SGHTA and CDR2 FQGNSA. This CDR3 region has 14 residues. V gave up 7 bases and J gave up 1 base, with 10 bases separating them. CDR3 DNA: TGTGCCAGCATATCGGGACAGAACACCGGGGAGCTGTTTTTT. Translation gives CASISGQNTGELFF.

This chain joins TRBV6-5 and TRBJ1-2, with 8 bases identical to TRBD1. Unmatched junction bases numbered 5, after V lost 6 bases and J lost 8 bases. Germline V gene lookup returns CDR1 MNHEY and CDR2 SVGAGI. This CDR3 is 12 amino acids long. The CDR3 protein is CASRGQGLGYTF. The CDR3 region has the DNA TGTGCCAGCAGAGGACAGGGTTTGGGCTACACCTTC.

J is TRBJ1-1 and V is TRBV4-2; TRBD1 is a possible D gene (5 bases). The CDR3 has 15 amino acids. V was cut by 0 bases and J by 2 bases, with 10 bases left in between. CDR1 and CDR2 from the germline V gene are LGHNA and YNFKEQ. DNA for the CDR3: TGTGCCAGCAGCCAAGATGACAGAAAAAACACTGAAGCTTTCTTT. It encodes CASSQDDRKNTEAFF.

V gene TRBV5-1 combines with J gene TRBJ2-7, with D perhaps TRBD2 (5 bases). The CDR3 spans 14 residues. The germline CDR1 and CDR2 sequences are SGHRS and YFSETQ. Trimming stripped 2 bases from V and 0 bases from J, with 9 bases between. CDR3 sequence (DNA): TGCGCCAGCAGCTTCCAGGCGGGCTCCTACGAGCAGTACTTC. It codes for CASSFQAGSYEQYF.

The CDR3 DNA is TGTGCCAGCAGCTTATTGCCCAAAGCGGGAGTAAATGAGCAGTTCTTC. Translating gives CASSLLPKAGVNEQFF. This sequence joins TRBV7-2 and TRBJ2-1; 8 nucleotides agree with TRBD2. In germline, CDR1 is SGHTA, CDR2 FQGNSA. The CDR3 length is 16 residues. V trimming: 2 bases; J trimming: 7 bases; junction bases outside the gene matches: 10.

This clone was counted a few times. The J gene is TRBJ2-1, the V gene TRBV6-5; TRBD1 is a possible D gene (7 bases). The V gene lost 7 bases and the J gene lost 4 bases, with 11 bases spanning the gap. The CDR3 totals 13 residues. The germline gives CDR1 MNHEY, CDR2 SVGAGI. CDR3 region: CASKPGGYNEQFF. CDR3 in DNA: TGTGCCAGCAAACCAGGGGGGTACAATGAGCAGTTCTTC.

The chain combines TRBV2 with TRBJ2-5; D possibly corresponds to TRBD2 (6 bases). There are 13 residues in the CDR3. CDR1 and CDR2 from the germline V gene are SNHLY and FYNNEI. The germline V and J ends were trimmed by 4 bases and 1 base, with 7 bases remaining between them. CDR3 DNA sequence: TGTGCCAGCAGTGTGGGACTCCAAGAGACCCAGTACTTC. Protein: CASSVGLQETQYF. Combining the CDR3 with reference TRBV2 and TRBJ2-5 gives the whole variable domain EPEVTQTPSHQVTQMGQEVILRCVPISNHLYFYWYRQILGQKVEFLVSFYNNEISEKSEIFDDQFSVERPDGSNFTLKIRSTKLEDSAMYFCASSVGLQETQYFGPGTRLLVL.

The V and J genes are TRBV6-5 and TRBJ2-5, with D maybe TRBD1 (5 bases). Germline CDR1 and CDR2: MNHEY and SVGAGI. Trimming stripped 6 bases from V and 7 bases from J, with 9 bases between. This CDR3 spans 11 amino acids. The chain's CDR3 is CASRQGGTQYF. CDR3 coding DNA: TGTGCCAGCAGGCAGGGCGGGACCCAGTACTTC.

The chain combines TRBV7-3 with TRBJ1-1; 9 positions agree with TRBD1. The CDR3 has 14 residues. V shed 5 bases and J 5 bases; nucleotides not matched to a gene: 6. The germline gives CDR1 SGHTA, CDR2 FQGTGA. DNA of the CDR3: TGTGCCAGCAGCCTTACAGGGGGCGGGACTGAAGCTTTCTTT. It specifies CASSLTGGGTEAFF.

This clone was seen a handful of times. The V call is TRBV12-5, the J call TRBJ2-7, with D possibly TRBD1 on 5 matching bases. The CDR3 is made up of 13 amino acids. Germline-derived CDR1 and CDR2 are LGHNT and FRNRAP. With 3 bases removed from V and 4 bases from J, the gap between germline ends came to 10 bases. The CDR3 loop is CASGFAPGYEQYF. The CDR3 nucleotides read TGTGCTAGTGGTTTTGCACCAGGGTACGAGCAGTACTTC.